The rows below give T cell receptor beta chains drawn from one sample of a study of blood T cell repertoires in COVID-19. The protocol was immunoSEQ multiplex PCR, while the TCRdb copy is restricted to in-frame clones and leaves out a portion. The top ten hold roughly 6.6% of the sample, which has about 190,000 clones, roughly 87% seen once. Sequenced material: peripheral blood. These receptors all stem from a woman in her thirties or forties with acute or convalescent COVID-19. Both conserved end residues are trimmed from each CDR3. D genes are given only for firm matches. Rows give clone size only sometimes, using once, few, many, or a class for an expanded clone.

>-|TRBV18|-|TRBJ2-2|13
ASSPGLSNTGELF
>-|TRBV7-9|-|TRBJ1-1|13
ASSPAGARNTEAF
>-|TRBV4-1|-|TRBJ2-7|12
ASSQDPSPYEQY
>-|TRBV7-9|TRBD2|TRBJ2-7|12
ASNTGTRSYEQY
>-|TRBV21-1|-|TRBJ1-4|13
ASSPLKGMGEKLF
>-|TRBV3-1/TRBV3-2|-|TRBJ2-4|14
ASSPLFRSSTNIQY
>few|TRBV6-4|-|TRBJ2-1|11
ASSETPGLVLF
>-|TRBV5-1|-|TRBJ2-4|14
ASSLVYKGAKNIQY
>once|TRBV28|TRBD1|TRBJ1-5|11
ASKSGGYQPQH
>-|TRBV18|-|TRBJ2-5|13
ASSPLSGQLETQY
>-|TRBV29-1|-|TRBJ1-1|11
SSRGGENTEAF
>-|TRBV3-1/TRBV3-2|-|TRBJ1-3|15
ASSQVGGLTSGNTIY
>-|TRBV20-1|TRBD2|TRBJ2-1|12
SASREGNLREQF